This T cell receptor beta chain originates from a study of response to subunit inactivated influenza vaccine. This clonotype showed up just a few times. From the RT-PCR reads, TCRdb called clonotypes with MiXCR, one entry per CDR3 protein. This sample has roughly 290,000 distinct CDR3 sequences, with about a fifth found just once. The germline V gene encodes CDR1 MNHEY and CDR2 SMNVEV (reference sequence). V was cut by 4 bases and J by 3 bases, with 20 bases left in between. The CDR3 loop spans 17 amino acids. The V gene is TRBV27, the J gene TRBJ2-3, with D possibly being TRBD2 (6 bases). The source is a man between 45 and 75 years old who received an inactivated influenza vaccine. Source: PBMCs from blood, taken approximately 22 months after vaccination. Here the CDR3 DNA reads TGTGCCAGCAGTTGGGCTCGGACGGGACTCGGGACAGATACGCAGTATTTT. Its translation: CASSWARTGLGTDTQYF.